This TCR beta chain was found in a study of beta chain features in type 1 diabetes. Across the study: Across all samples, over 85 million sorted cells were examined.

This clone was counted only a few times. Its cognate antigen is unknown. The germline CDR1 and CDR2 sequences are SGHNT and YYREEE (reference sequence). Trimming removed 6 bases from V and 3 bases from J; junction bases left unmatched: 4. CDR3 size: 14 residues. A sort by CD45RO/CCR7/CD25/CD127/CD95/CD27 yielded CD4+ naive, central memory, regulatory and stem cell-like memory cells. Broader study findings: When cDNA is sequenced, cells with high TCR expression could be over-represented. All four CD4+ subsets of Type 1 diabetes patients contained TCRB CDR3s that were moderately but significantly shorter.

The sequenced template was cDNA made from the entire isolated RNA. Data came from immunoSEQ multiplex PCR; TCRdb stores just in-frame clones and leaves some out. The data contain 350,000 to 400,000 clones, roughly 16% of them seen just once; the ten biggest clones take up under 0.02%. The rearrangement links TRBV5-4 to TRBJ2-1, with TRBD2 identical over 9 bases. The sample taken for sequencing was naive CD4+ T cells from blood. This receptor was obtained from a woman aged 18-29 years in good health. This CDR3 reads CASILAGIYNEQFF. As DNA, the CDR3 is TGTGCCAGCATTCTAGCGGGGATCTACAATGAGCAGTTCTTC.